This TCR beta chain emerged from a study of OX40 agonist ivuxolimab in advanced cancers. CDR1 is LNHDA and CDR2 is SQIVND in the germline V gene (reference sequence). The V end was cut by 3 bases, the J end by 2 bases, with 8 bases between. This CDR3 region has 13 residues. Study-level results: In the 0.1 to 3.0 mg/kg range, CD4+ and CD8+ blood T cells had expanded clonally by week 6.

TCRdb's table, derived via immunoSEQ multiplex PCR, lists solely in-frame clones and lacks some. The table lists 48,000 or so clones, more than 75% of them singletons, with roughly 9.9% in the top ten. Excluded were patients having autoimmune disease history or systemic immunosuppression. This clone was found a few times. Its antigen remains unknown. The sample here was CD4+ or CD8+ T cells sorted from blood, taken in a trial of the OX40 agonist ivuxolimab. The origin of this receptor is an adult with an advanced solid tumor such as melanoma, head and neck, liver or kidney cancer. The chain employs TRBV19 and TRBJ2-7; no definite D call. Written as DNA, the CDR3 is TGTGCCAGTAGTATTGGGCTGCCCTACGAGCAGTACTTC. Encoded protein: CASSIGLPYEQYF.